Presented here are 24 T cell receptor beta chains from one specimen sequenced in a study of cytomegalovirus exposure and HLA in healthy donors. Produced via immunoSEQ multiplex PCR; TCRdb's table is partial and in-frame only. The sample records approximately 160,000 clones, roughly 96% being singletons. Material: PBMCs. These receptors were collected from a woman aged 18 to 35 in good health and CMV-seronegative.

The chain carries TRBV27 and TRBJ2-7, with 15 nucleotides matching TRBD2. J lost 1 base, V lost 2 bases, and 3 bases had no gene match. The CDR3 spans 17 residues. The V gene's germline CDR1 is MNHEY and CDR2 SMNVEV (reference sequence). The CDR3 nucleotides read TGTGCCAGCAGTTTAGGGACTAGCGGGGGGAAGTCCTACGAGCAGTACTTC. Its protein product is CASSLGTSGGKSYEQYF.

This clone was seen only once. The chain couples TRBV2 to TRBJ2-5; perhaps TRBD1 as D (5 bases). There are 12 residues in the CDR3. CDR1 and CDR2 (germline): SNHLY, FYNNEI. The V and J ends lost 3 bases and 5 bases respectively, with 7 bases between them. CDR3 in DNA: TGTGCCAGCAGTGACAGGGTGGAGACCCAGTACTTC. This sequence encodes CASSDRVETQYF.

V is TRBV4-3 and J is TRBJ2-2; D unresolved. V lost 2 bases to trimming and J lost 5 bases, with 6 bases between them. Germline V gives CDR1 LGHNA, CDR2 YSLEER. The length of the CDR3 is 13 residues. Here the CDR3 reads CASSQSRTGELFF. The CDR3 DNA is TGCGCCAGCAGCCAAAGCAGGACCGGGGAGCTGTTTTTT.

The rearrangement links TRBV7-3 to TRBJ2-2, with 8 bases that match TRBD2. This CDR3 contains 16 residues. Germline V gene sequence: CDR1 SGHTA, CDR2 FQGTGA. Trimming removed 1 base from V and 7 bases from J; junction bases left unmatched: 8. CDR3 sequence (DNA): TGTGCCAGCAGCTTAAATCGGGAGGGGACCGTCGGGGAGCTGTTTTTT. Encoded protein: CASSLNREGTVGELFF.

The V and J genes are TRBV30 and TRBJ1-4; TRBD1 matches at 7 bases. Germline values: CDR1 GTSNPN, CDR2 SVGIG (reference sequence). CDR3 length equals 13 residues. The V and J ends lost 3 bases and 5 bases, in that order; junction bases with no gene match: 3. CDR3 in amino acids: CAWRGQLNEKLFF. The CDR3 coding sequence is TGTGCCTGGAGGGGACAGTTAAATGAAAAACTGTTTTTT.

The CDR3 loop is CASSATSGGGTDTQYF. The CDR3 DNA follows: TGTGCCAGCAGCGCCACTAGCGGGGGTGGAACAGATACGCAGTATTTT. V gene TRBV9 combines with J gene TRBJ2-3; TRBD2 aligns across 11 bases. The V gene's germline CDR1 is SGDLS and CDR2 YYNGEE. CDR3 size: 16 residues. The trim removed 3 bases at V and 3 bases at J, leaving 6 bases unmatched.

DNA of the CDR3: TGTGCCAGCAGCCCCACCGGGACTAGCGGGGGGGACGGCACCGGGGAGCTGTTTTTT. This encodes CASSPTGTSGGDGTGELFF. The chain is built from TRBV5-6 and TRBJ2-2, with 16 bases that match TRBD2. The V and J ends lost 4 bases and 4 bases, in that order; junction bases with no gene match: 10. Germline CDR1 and CDR2: SGHDT and YYEEEE. This CDR3 comprises 19 residues.

The CDR3 is CAISDRVDQPQHF. The CDR3 DNA reads TGTGCCATCAGTGACAGGGTTGATCAGCCCCAGCATTTT. The rearrangement links TRBV10-3 to TRBJ1-5; D is perhaps TRBD1 (5 bases). The germline gives CDR1 ENHRY, CDR2 SYGVKD. There are 13 residues in the CDR3. V was pared by 3 bases and J by 5 bases, with 8 bases between.

J is TRBJ2-5 and V is TRBV2, with TRBD2 identical over 10 bases. Germline values: CDR1 SNHLY, CDR2 FYNNEI. The CDR3 runs 16 residues. The V segment lost 7 bases and the J segment 7 bases; nucleotides outside the gene matches: 15. The CDR3 region is CASNLRASGGIGTQYF. The CDR3 DNA follows: TGTGCCAGCAACCTTCGGGCTAGCGGGGGTATCGGGACCCAGTACTTC.

The rearrangement links TRBV19 to TRBJ1-4; the D gene is possibly TRBD1 (5 bases). This CDR3 is 15 amino acids long. Per the germline V gene, CDR1 is LNHDA and CDR2 is SQIVND (reference sequence). Trimming left V 1 base short and J 8 bases short, with 14 bases between. CDR3 sequence: CASSIVWQGGEKLFF. In DNA form, the CDR3 reads TGTGCCAGTAGTATAGTTTGGCAGGGAGGAGAAAAACTGTTTTTT.

J is TRBJ1-3 and V is TRBV6-6; D unresolved. Trimming pared 5 bases from V and 1 base from J, leaving 15 bases between. Germline assignment: CDR1 MNHNY and CDR2 SVGAGI (reference sequence). CDR3 size: 16 residues. The CDR3 protein is CASSGSAPGSGNTIYF. The CDR3 DNA is TGTGCCAGCAGTGGTAGTGCTCCCGGGTCTGGAAACACCATATATTTT.

J is TRBJ2-7 and V is TRBV6-5; 12 nucleotides match TRBD1. The V gene's germline CDR1 is MNHEY and CDR2 SVGAGI. This CDR3 region has 14 residues. J gave up 7 bases and V 6 bases, and 7 bases lay outside the gene matches. DNA of the CDR3: TGTGCCAGCAGGTCCGGGACAGGGGGCTGGGAGCAGTACTTC. This translates into CASRSGTGGWEQYF.

The V gene is TRBV4-2, the J gene TRBJ2-7, with D maybe TRBD2 (5 bases). V lost 4 bases and J lost 2, with 15 bases in between. The CDR3 sequence is 15 residues long. Germline V lookup: CDR1 LGHNA, CDR2 YNFKEQ. CDR3 in DNA: TGTGCCAGCAGCCCTCGCTATAGCGACACCTACGAGCAGTACTTC. Its translation is CASSPRYSDTYEQYF.

The chain carries TRBV5-4 and TRBJ2-1; 10 bases are a match to TRBD2. V dropped 4 bases and J dropped 7; count of bases not matched to a gene: 8. CDR1 and CDR2 (germline): SGHNT, YYREEE (reference sequence). This CDR3 has 15 residues. CDR3 bases: TGTGCCAGCAGCCCGTGGGGTAGCGGGGGGAATGAGCAGTTCTTC. This sequence encodes CASSPWGSGGNEQFF.

This chain joins TRBV6-1 and TRBJ1-3; no clear D. From germline, CDR1 is MNHNS and CDR2 SASEGT. The CDR3 has 15 residues. The V and J ends lost 1 base and 3 bases respectively, with 10 bases between them. The CDR3 DNA reads as TGTGCCAGCAGTGAAGGCGGGGTAGTTGGAAACACCATATATTTT. This encodes CASSEGGVVGNTIYF.

This rearrangement joins TRBV19 to TRBJ2-1, with 8 nucleotides matching TRBD2. V dropped 4 bases and J dropped 2; count of bases not matched to a gene: 7. CDR1 is LNHDA and CDR2 is SQIVND in the germline V gene (reference sequence). The CDR3 spans 16 residues. CDR3 sequence (DNA): TGTGCCAGTAGTAAGCCGGGACTAGATACCTACAATGAGCAGTTCTTC. This gives the protein CASSKPGLDTYNEQFF.

The CDR3: CASARTAINYGYTF. Written as DNA, the CDR3 is TGTGCCAGCGCAAGGACAGCCATTAACTATGGCTACACCTTC. This chain joins TRBV6-1 and TRBJ1-2; a possible D gene is TRBD1 (6 bases). Per the germline V gene, CDR1 is MNHNS and CDR2 is SASEGT. Between the trimmed V and J ends, which lost 8 bases and 1 base, there was a span of 14 bases. The length of the CDR3 is 14 residues.

The CDR3 sequence is CASSEGVAANYGYTF. CDR3 DNA sequence: TGTGCCAGCAGTGAAGGGGTGGCGGCGAACTATGGCTACACCTTC. This chain uses TRBV6-1 with TRBJ1-2; no definite D call. CDR1 and CDR2 from the germline V gene are MNHNS and SASEGT. The length of the CDR3 is 15 residues. V lost 1 base, J lost 2 bases, and 11 bases lay in between.

The genes are TRBV19 and TRBJ1-2; D might be TRBD1 (5 bases). The CDR3 runs 15 residues. With 7 bases removed from V and 4 bases from J, the gap between germline ends came to 19 bases. Germline loops: CDR1 LNHDA, CDR2 SQIVND (reference sequence). CDR3 protein: CASTGDRGLSYGYTF. CDR3 nucleotide sequence: TGTGCCAGTACCGGCGACCGGGGACTGAGCTATGGCTACACCTTC.

The chain recombines TRBV6-5 with TRBJ1-1; weak D call: TRBD1 (6 bases). This CDR3 has 14 residues. The V end was cut by 4 bases, the J end by 0 bases, with 9 bases between. Germline CDR1 and CDR2: MNHEY and SVGAGI. For the CDR3, the DNA is TGTGCCAGCAGTTGGGACACACTGAACACTGAAGCTTTCTTT. Protein product: CASSWDTLNTEAFF.

The chain couples TRBV9 to TRBJ2-1; D possibly corresponds to TRBD1 (6 bases). Trimming removed 0 bases from V and 3 bases from J, with 16 bases in between. Germline values: CDR1 SGDLS, CDR2 YYNGEE. The CDR3 spans 17 residues. CDR3 bases: TGTGCCAGCAGCGTAGGGACAGCCACCTCTTTCTACAATGAGCAGTTCTTC. It specifies CASSVGTATSFYNEQFF.

V gene TRBV5-4 combines with J gene TRBJ1-1, with D unresolved. Germline-derived CDR1 and CDR2 are SGHNT and YYREEE (reference sequence). The CDR3 extends over 14 amino acids. V was cut by 3 bases and J by 3 bases, with 12 bases left in between. The CDR3 protein is CASSSASGYTEAFF. CDR3 sequence (DNA): TGTGCCAGCAGCTCAGCCTCAGGTTACACTGAAGCTTTCTTT.

V usage is TRBV2 and J usage is TRBJ1-5; 8 bases map to TRBD1. The germline gives CDR1 SNHLY, CDR2 FYNNEI. The length of the CDR3 is 15 residues. Germline trimming cut 3 bases from V and 6 bases from J; bases unmatched to any gene: 7. In DNA form, the CDR3 reads TGTGCCAGCAGTGAGGGGGGGCAGGGGGCTCAGCCCCAGCATTTT. Amino acids: CASSEGGQGAQPQHF. Based on the CDR3 plus reference TRBV2 and TRBJ1-5, the full variable domain is EPEVTQTPSHQVTQMGQEVILRCVPISNHLYFYWYRQILGQKVEFLVSFYNNEISEKSEIFDDQFSVERPDGSNFTLKIRSTKLEDSAMYFCASSEGGQGAQPQHFGDGTRLSIL.

There are a few counts of this clone. V is TRBV30 and J is TRBJ2-7; D is undetermined. Germline-derived CDR1 and CDR2 are GTSNPN and SVGIG (reference sequence). The ends were cut back, 1 base at V and 9 bases at J, with 10 bases in the middle. There are 11 residues in the CDR3. The CDR3 bases are TGTGCCTGGAGTGGAGGTTTGGGGCAGTACTTC. Translating it yields CAWSGGLGQYF.